This record looks at one T cell receptor beta chain sequence and its context. This specimen comes from a study of chemoradiotherapy in HPV16-positive cancers. Data came from immunoSEQ multiplex PCR; TCRdb stores just in-frame clones and leaves some out. There are about 68,000 clones in the sample; about nine tenths occur only once, and just over 4% lies in the top ten. Trimming pared 1 base from V and 0 bases from J, leaving 12 bases between. Germline loops: CDR1 MGHDK, CDR2 SYGVNS. The CDR3 runs to 17 residues. This clonotype originated in a human donor with HPV-associated anogenital cancer. Material: blood, obtained from a patient who underwent chemoradiotherapy. The J gene is TRBJ2-2, the V gene TRBV25-1; D is unclear. The CDR3: CASSESHNYANTGELFF. CDR3 DNA: TGTGCCAGCAGTGAATCCCACAACTACGCGAACACCGGGGAGCTGTTTTTT.